What follows are 25 T cell receptor beta chains derived from one specimen sequenced in a study of cytomegalovirus exposure and HLA in healthy donors. Vbeta (60) and Jbeta (13) primers were used in the PCR. Some clones are missing from TCRdb's copy, which holds only in-frame ones; the method was immunoSEQ multiplex PCR. The sample comprises 120,000 or so clones, about 80% of which are singletons, and about 1.5% rests with the top ten. The specimen sequenced was PBMCs. These receptors all come from a woman under 30 in good health and CMV-seronegative.

This clone has a handful of counts. The chain recombines TRBV27 with TRBJ2-1; tentatively, D is TRBD2 (6 bases). The CDR3 loop spans 13 amino acids. V was pared by 5 bases and J by 10 bases, with 15 bases between. Germline CDR1 and CDR2: MNHEY and SMNVEV (reference sequence). In DNA, the CDR3 is TGTGCCAGCAGTCTCGGGACTCTCGGGGAGCAGTTCTTC. Amino acid sequence: CASSLGTLGEQFF.

The chain uses TRBV10-1 and TRBJ1-1; 8 bases are a match to TRBD1. The CDR3 has 15 amino acids. CDR1 is WNHNN and CDR2 is SYGVQD in the germline V gene (reference sequence). The V gene end was trimmed by 2 bases and the J gene end by 3 bases; junction bases not matched to a gene: 5. The chain's CDR3 is CASSETGGSHTEAFF. CDR3 DNA: TGCGCCAGCAGTGAGACAGGGGGATCCCACACTGAAGCTTTCTTT.

With respect to this clone: The junction differs from germline at one of its ends, possibly a read error. V gene TRBV6-5 combines with J gene TRBJ1-2; 7 nucleotides agree with TRBD1. The CDR3 is 14 amino acids. Looked up from germline, CDR1 is MNHEY and CDR2 is SVGAGI. CDR3 protein: CASSDSDRDYGYTF. The CDR3 DNA follows: TGTGCCAGCAGTGACTCCGACAGGGACTATGGCTACACCTTC.

The chain uses TRBV6-6 and TRBJ1-1; D ambiguous. Germline V gene lookup returns CDR1 MNHNY and CDR2 SVGAGI (reference sequence). V was pared by 0 bases and J by 6 bases, with 8 bases between. This CDR3 comprises 13 residues. CDR3 coding DNA: TGTGCCAGCAGTTACTCTAGCGGCCCTGAAGCTTTCTTT. It yields the protein CASSYSSGPEAFF.

The CDR3 reads CASSYNRGGYGYTF. CDR3 DNA: TGTGCCAGCAGTTACAACAGAGGGGGCTATGGCTACACCTTC. The chain joins TRBV6-5 to TRBJ1-2, with a weak D call TRBD1 (6 bases). The CDR3 is made up of 14 amino acids. The germline V and J ends were trimmed by 2 bases and 4 bases, with 11 bases remaining between them. Per germline, CDR1 MNHEY and CDR2 SVGAGI.

The gene calls are TRBV19 and TRBJ2-2; D ambiguous. The CDR3 runs to 16 residues. V was shortened by 9 bases and J by 4 bases, with 21 bases between the two germline ends. Germline-derived CDR1 and CDR2 are LNHDA and SQIVND (reference sequence). The CDR3 DNA is TGTGCCAGCACCCTACATCGGCAGGCGAGCACCGGGGAGCTGTTTTTT. Protein sequence: CASTLHRQASTGELFF.

The CDR3 bases are TGTGCCAGCAGTTCGCTTTCGGGGAGTGAGCAGTTCTTC. Translated, it gives CASSSLSGSEQFF. The chain employs TRBV6-4 and TRBJ2-1, with a weak D call TRBD2 (5 bases). Per germline, CDR1 MRHNA and CDR2 SNTAGT. V was pared by 5 bases and J by 9 bases, with 14 bases between. The CDR3 totals 13 residues.

This sequence joins TRBV4-1 and TRBJ1-2; 7 positions agree with TRBD1. The germline gives CDR1 MGHRA, CDR2 YSYEKL. This CDR3 has 14 residues. V shed 0 bases and J 7 bases; nucleotides not matched to a gene: 5. CDR3 residues: CASSQDRGSSGYTF. Written as DNA, the CDR3 is TGCGCCAGCAGCCAAGACAGGGGGTCTAGTGGCTACACCTTC.

The J gene is TRBJ2-2, the V gene TRBV5-1; 9 bases line up with TRBD2. This CDR3 comprises 15 residues. V lost 3 bases and J lost 6; bases outside the gene matches: 6. Germline V gene lookup returns CDR1 SGHRS and CDR2 YFSETQ. This CDR3 reads CASSYSGGGAGELFF. DNA of the CDR3: TGCGCCAGCAGCTATAGCGGGGGAGGTGCCGGGGAGCTGTTTTTT.

V is TRBV12-5 and J is TRBJ1-1, with TRBD1 matching over 11 bases. Trimming cost V 7 bases and J 10 bases; bases outside gene matches: 11. The CDR3 contains 14 residues. The germline V gene encodes CDR1 LGHNT and CDR2 FRNRAP. The chain's CDR3 is CASDPGQGAVGAFF. The CDR3 DNA follows: TGTGCTAGTGATCCCGGACAGGGGGCGGTGGGAGCTTTCTTT. The full variable domain, its missing parts supplied by reference TRBV12-5 and TRBJ1-1, is DARVTQTPRHKVTEMGQEVTMRCQPILGHNTVFWYRQTMMQGLELLAYFRNRAPLDDSGMPKDRFSAEMPDATLATLKIQPSEPRDSAVYFCASDPGQGAVGAFFGQGTRLTVV.

This chain joins TRBV9 and TRBJ2-3; TRBD1 agrees at 9 bases. CDR3 length: 18 residues. CDR1 is SGDLS and CDR2 is YYNGEE in the germline V gene. The V and J ends lost 0 bases and 3 bases, in that order; junction bases with no gene match: 11. The CDR3 sequence is CASSVVPLGQGGTDTQYF. DNA for the CDR3: TGTGCCAGCAGCGTAGTACCCCTGGGACAGGGCGGGACAGATACGCAGTATTTT.

The chain carries TRBV5-4 and TRBJ1-1, with TRBD1 matching over 7 bases. Germline lookup yields CDR1 SGHNT and CDR2 YYREEE (reference sequence). Trimming at V came to 7 bases and at J to 1 base, leaving 7 bases not matched to a gene. This CDR3 region has 14 residues. The DNA of the CDR3 is TGTGCCAGCGGGCATTACAGGGGGAACACTGAAGCTTTCTTT. It specifies CASGHYRGNTEAFF.

V and J are TRBV15 and TRBJ2-2, with D unclear. This CDR3 is built from 16 residues. Per germline, CDR1 LNHNV and CDR2 YYDKDF (reference sequence). The V end was cut by 3 bases, the J end by 4 bases, with 15 bases between. The CDR3 loop is CATSRRQYVGTGELFF. DNA of the CDR3: TGTGCCACCAGCAGGAGGCAGTATGTAGGCACCGGGGAGCTGTTTTTT.

The chain carries TRBV5-4 and TRBJ2-3; D gene ambiguous. CDR1 is SGHNT and CDR2 is YYREEE in the germline V gene (reference sequence). V lost 4 bases to trimming and J lost 6 bases, with 12 bases between them. CDR3 length: 13 residues. The chain's CDR3 is CASSARVGDTQYF. The CDR3 coding sequence is TGTGCCAGCAGCGCGCGAGTCGGGGATACGCAGTATTTT. Combining the CDR3 with reference TRBV5-4 and TRBJ2-3 gives the whole variable domain ETGVTQSPTHLIKTRGQQVTLRCSSQSGHNTVSWYQQALGQGPQFIFQYYREEENGRGNFPPRFSGLQFPNYSSELNVNALELDDSALYLCASSARVGDTQYFGPGTRLTVL.

The chain joins TRBV5-1 to TRBJ2-2, with no clear D. The CDR3 consists of 14 residues. Germline loops: CDR1 SGHRS, CDR2 YFSETQ. Trimming stripped 0 bases from V and 1 base from J, with 4 bases between. CDR3 sequence reads: CASSLGGNTGELFF. The CDR3 DNA reads as TGCGCCAGCAGCTTGGGAGGGAACACCGGGGAGCTGTTTTTT.

The rearrangement uses TRBV6-6 and TRBJ2-5; 7 nucleotides line up with TRBD1. The CDR3 length is 11 residues. Germline loops: CDR1 MNHNY, CDR2 SVGAGI (reference sequence). With 5 bases clipped from V and 13 bases from J, the junction kept 7 bases outside the gene matches. The CDR3 reads CASSKGAGVYF. CDR3 DNA sequence: TGTGCCAGCAGTAAGGGGGCTGGCGTGTACTTC.

V usage is TRBV19 and J usage is TRBJ1-1; D perhaps matches TRBD1 (6 bases). This CDR3 contains 15 residues. Per germline, CDR1 LNHDA and CDR2 SQIVND (reference sequence). V gave up 5 bases and J gave up 0 bases, with 13 bases separating them. The CDR3 DNA sequence: TGTGCCAGTAGTCCGCACAGGGCCATGAACACTGAAGCTTTCTTT. Its translation: CASSPHRAMNTEAFF.

In the case of this clone: The junction departs from germline at one end; a sequencing error may be responsible. The rearrangement uses TRBV5-6 and TRBJ2-3; 8 bases are a match to TRBD2. The CDR3 consists of 12 residues. Germline CDR1 SGHDT, CDR2 YYEEEE. DNA of the CDR3: TGTGCCAGCAGCTTGGGGCGGGGGGTCTCGGATTTT. Protein product: CASSLGRGVSDF.

The chain has TRBV4-1 and TRBJ2-6; 10 bases align to TRBD1. V lost 4 bases to trimming and J lost 4 bases; unmatched junction nucleotides: 16. This CDR3 contains 20 residues. Germline CDR1 is MGHRA and CDR2 is YSYEKL. The CDR3 here is CASSPHLGQGVMGGANVLTF. The DNA for the CDR3 is TGCGCCAGCAGCCCGCACCTAGGACAGGGGGTCATGGGGGGGGCCAACGTCCTGACTTTC.

This clone was recorded once. This chain links TRBV12-5 with TRBJ1-1; 7 bases line up with TRBD1. Trimming cost V 2 bases and J 3 bases; bases outside gene matches: 12. Per the germline V gene, CDR1 is LGHNT and CDR2 is FRNRAP. This CDR3 has 17 amino acids. CDR3 in amino acids: CASGLPLRGRMDTEAFF. CDR3 in DNA: TGTGCTAGTGGTTTGCCCCTAAGGGGGCGCATGGACACTGAAGCTTTCTTT. The full variable domain, completed using reference TRBV12-5 and TRBJ1-1, is DARVTQTPRHKVTEMGQEVTMRCQPILGHNTVFWYRQTMMQGLELLAYFRNRAPLDDSGMPKDRFSAEMPDATLATLKIQPSEPRDSAVYFCASGLPLRGRMDTEAFFGQGTRLTVV.

The V and J genes are TRBV18 and TRBJ2-2; 10 bases fit TRBD1. The ends lost 6 bases at V and 7 bases at J; junction bases unmatched: 5. Per germline, CDR1 KGHSH and CDR2 LQKENI. The CDR3 is 14 residues long. CDR3 sequence (DNA): TGTGCCAGCTCTCGACAGGGGGCGGACGGGGAGCTGTTTTTT. The encoded protein is CASSRQGADGELFF. The entire variable domain, with the rest obtained from reference TRBV18 and TRBJ2-2, is as follows: NAGVMQNPRHLVRRRGQEARLRCSPMKGHSHVYWYRQLPEEGLKFMVYLQKENIIDESGMPKERFSAEFPKEGPSILRIQQVVRGDSAAYFCASSRQGADGELFFGEGSRLTVL.

This clone was observed a single time. V usage is TRBV7-9 and J usage is TRBJ2-7, with TRBD1 as a possible D gene (6 bases). The germline gives CDR1 SEHNR, CDR2 FQNEAQ (reference sequence). CDR3 length: 13 amino acids. V lost 4 bases and J lost 4, with 11 bases in between. The CDR3 coding sequence is TGTGCCAGCAGCTCATCAGGGGAGTACGAGCAGTACTTC. Translated, it gives CASSSSGEYEQYF.

The chain uses TRBV18 and TRBJ2-1, with 10 bases identical to TRBD1. The germline V gene has CDR1 KGHSH and CDR2 LQKENI. The ends lost 3 bases at V and 8 bases at J; junction bases unmatched: 10. This CDR3 comprises 16 residues. The CDR3 protein is CASSPGSGQGFDEQFF. The CDR3 DNA sequence: TGTGCCAGCTCACCGGGTTCGGGACAGGGGTTCGATGAGCAGTTCTTC. Combining the CDR3 with reference TRBV18 and TRBJ2-1 gives the whole variable domain NAGVMQNPRHLVRRRGQEARLRCSPMKGHSHVYWYRQLPEEGLKFMVYLQKENIIDESGMPKERFSAEFPKEGPSILRIQQVVRGDSAAYFCASSPGSGQGFDEQFFGPGTRLTVL.

The rearrangement joins TRBV29-1 to TRBJ2-5; TRBD2 agrees at 9 bases. The CDR3 runs to 16 residues. The germline gives CDR1 SQVTM, CDR2 ANQGSEA. The V gene end was trimmed by 5 bases and the J gene end by 5 bases; junction bases not matched to a gene: 15. CDR3 protein: CSVQGGLAGLWETQYF. For the CDR3, the DNA is TGCAGCGTTCAAGGGGGGCTAGCGGGATTATGGGAGACCCAGTACTTC.

This rearrangement joins TRBV5-1 to TRBJ1-2, with 7 positions matching TRBD1. The CDR3 is 13 residues long. CDR1 is SGHRS, CDR2 YFSETQ, per germline. With 2 bases clipped from V and 3 bases from J, the junction kept 1 base outside the gene matches. CDR3 loop: CASSFDRDYGYTF. CDR3 nucleotides: TGCGCCAGCAGCTTCGACAGGGACTATGGCTACACCTTC.